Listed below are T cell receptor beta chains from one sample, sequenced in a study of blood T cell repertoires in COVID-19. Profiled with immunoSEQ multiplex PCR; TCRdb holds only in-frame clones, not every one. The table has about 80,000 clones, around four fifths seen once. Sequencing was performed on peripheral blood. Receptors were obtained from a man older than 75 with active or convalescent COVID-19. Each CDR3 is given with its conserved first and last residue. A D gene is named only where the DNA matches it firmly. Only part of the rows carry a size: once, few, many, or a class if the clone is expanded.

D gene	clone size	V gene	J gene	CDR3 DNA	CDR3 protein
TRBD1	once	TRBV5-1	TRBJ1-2	TGCGCCAGCAGCTTGGGAGGGGGCGTTGAATCTGGCTACACCTTC	CASSLGGGVESGYTF
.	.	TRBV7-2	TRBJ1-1	TGTGCCAGCAGCTCTCAGGGAGGAAGCACTGAAGCTTTCTTT	CASSSQGGSTEAFF
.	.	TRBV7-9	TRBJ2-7	TGTGCCAGCAGCCCGACGGGGGGCGGGAGTAGCTACGAGCAGTACTTC	CASSPTGGGSSYEQYF
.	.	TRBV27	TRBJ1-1	TGTGCCAGCAGCCAGGGAGGCACTGAAGCTTTCTTT	CASSQGGTEAFF
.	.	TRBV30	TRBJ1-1	TGTGCCTGGAGGCGGGCGGGAGCCGGGAGGAACACTGAAGCTTTCTTT	CAWRRAGAGRNTEAFF
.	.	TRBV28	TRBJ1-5	TGTGCCAGCGAGGAGAGTGGCAATCAGCCCCAGCATTTT	CASEESGNQPQHF
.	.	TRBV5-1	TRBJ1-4	TGCGCCAGCAGCCTGGACAGTGCAACTAATGAAAAACTGTTTTTT	CASSLDSATNEKLFF
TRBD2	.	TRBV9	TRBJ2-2	TGTGCCAGCAGCGGACGGACTAGCGCTAACGGGGAGCTGTTTTTT	CASSGRTSANGELFF
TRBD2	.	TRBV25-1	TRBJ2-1	TGTGCCAGCAGTGATAGGAGCGGGAGGACGGTCAATGAGCAGTTCTTC	CASSDRSGRTVNEQFF
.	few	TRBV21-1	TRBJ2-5	TGTGCCGCCGGGACCCAGTACTTC	CAAGTQYF
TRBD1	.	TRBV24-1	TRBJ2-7	TGTGCCACCAGCCCCTCTCCGGGACAGGGAGGAAGTTTAATCAACGAGCAGTACTTC	CATSPSPGQGGSLINEQYF
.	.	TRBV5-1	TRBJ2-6	TGCGCCAGCAGCTCGACACCTCCTGGGGCCAACGTCCTGACTTTC	CASSSTPPGANVLTF
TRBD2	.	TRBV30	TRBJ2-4	TGTGCCTGTCAAGCGGGAGGGGGATTAGGCATTCAGTACTTC	CACQAGGGLGIQYF
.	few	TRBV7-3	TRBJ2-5	TGTGCCAGCAGCTTCGGGGGAGCCCAAGAGACCCAGTACTTC	CASSFGGAQETQYF
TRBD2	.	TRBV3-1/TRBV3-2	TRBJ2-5	TGTGCCAGCACGATAAGACTAGCGGGAGTAGGCCAAGAGACCCAGTACTTC	CASTIRLAGVGQETQYF
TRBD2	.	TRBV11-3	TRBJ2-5	TGTGCCAGCAGCTTAGGACTAGCGGGGTTCGAGACCCAGTACTTC	CASSLGLAGFETQYF
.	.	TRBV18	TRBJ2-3	TGTGCCAGCTCGAATGGGGGGACAGATACGCAGTATTTT	CASSNGGTDTQYF
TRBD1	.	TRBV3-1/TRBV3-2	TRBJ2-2	TGTGCCAGCAGCGAAGACGACAGGGACACCGGGGAGCTGTTTTTT	CASSEDDRDTGELFF
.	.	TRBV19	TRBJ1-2	TGTGCCAGTAGTGGGAGACGGACTCCTGAGGCTAACTATGGCTACACCTTC	CASSGRRTPEANYGYTF
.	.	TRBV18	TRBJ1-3	TGTGCCAGCTCACCACCTCGGGTGTTGACTGACACCATATATTTT	CASSPPRVLTDTIYF
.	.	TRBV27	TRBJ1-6	TGTGCCAGCAGTCCCCGGCCGACAACCTTCTCCTATAATTCACCCCTCCACTTT	CASSPRPTTFSYNSPLHF
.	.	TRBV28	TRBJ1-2	TGTGCCAGCAGTACTACTCTGGACAGCCCTAACTATGGCTACACCTTC	CASSTTLDSPNYGYTF
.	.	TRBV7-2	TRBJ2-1	TGTGCCAGCAGCTTAGGACCGGGATCCTCCAATGAGCAGTTCTTC	CASSLGPGSSNEQFF
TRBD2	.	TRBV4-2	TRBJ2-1	TGTGCCAGCAGCCAAGCCCCCGGGACTAGCGATCCAGTCCATGAGCAGTTCTTC	CASSQAPGTSDPVHEQFF
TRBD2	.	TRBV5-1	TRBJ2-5	TGCGCCAGCAGCCCCGGACTAGCGGGAGGCACTTCGGAGACCCAGTACTTC	CASSPGLAGGTSETQYF
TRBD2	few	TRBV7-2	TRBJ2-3	TGTGCCAGCAGCGCCGCTAGCGGGAGAAAATTAGATACGCAGTATTTT	CASSAASGRKLDTQYF
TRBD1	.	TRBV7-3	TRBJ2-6	TGTGCCAGCAGCTTAAAGGGGGCGACCTCTGGGGCCAACGTCCTGACTTTC	CASSLKGATSGANVLTF
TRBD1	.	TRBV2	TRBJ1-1	TGTGCCAGCAGCCTAGGGGACAGTATGAACACTGAAGCTTTCTTT	CASSLGDSMNTEAFF
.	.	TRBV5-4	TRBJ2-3	TGTGCCAGCAGCCCCGCTCTAAGCACAGATACGCAGTATTTT	CASSPALSTDTQYF
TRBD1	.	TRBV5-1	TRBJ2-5	TGCGCCAGCAGCTTCATCACAGGGGGTCAAGAGACCCAGTACTTC	CASSFITGGQETQYF